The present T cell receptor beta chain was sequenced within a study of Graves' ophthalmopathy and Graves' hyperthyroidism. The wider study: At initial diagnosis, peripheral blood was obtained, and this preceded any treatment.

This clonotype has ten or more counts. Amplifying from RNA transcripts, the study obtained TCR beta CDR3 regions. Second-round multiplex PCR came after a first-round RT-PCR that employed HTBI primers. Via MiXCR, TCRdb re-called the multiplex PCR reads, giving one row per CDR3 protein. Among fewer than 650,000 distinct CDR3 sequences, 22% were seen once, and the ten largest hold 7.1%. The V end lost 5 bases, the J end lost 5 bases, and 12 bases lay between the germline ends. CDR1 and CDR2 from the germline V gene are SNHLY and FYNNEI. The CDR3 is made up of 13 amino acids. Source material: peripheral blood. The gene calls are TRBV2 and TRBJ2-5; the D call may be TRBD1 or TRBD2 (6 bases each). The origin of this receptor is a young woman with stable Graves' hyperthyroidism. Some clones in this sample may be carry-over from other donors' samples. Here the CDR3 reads CASSKGGIETQYF. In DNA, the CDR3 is TGTGCCAGCAGTAAGGGGGGTATCGAGACCCAGTACTTC.